This T cell receptor (beta chain) was captured in a study of CD8+ T cells in alopecia areata. About the study: Treated patients were given 5 to 10 mg oral tofacitinib twice daily.

Details on this clone: Other DNA sequences within the sample encode an identical CDR3.

Treatment given: oral pan-JAK inhibitor, 5-10 mg twice daily. Collection of lesional scalp punch biopsies and peripheral blood was performed in alopecia areata patients. Sequencing relied on a cDNA template that was reverse transcribed from extracted RNA. The data were produced by immunoSEQ multiplex PCR, yet TCRdb's version contains in-frame clones alone and is incomplete. The sample lists roughly 100,000 clones, 86% seen once, with 11% in the top ten. The specimen comprised CD8+ T cells sorted from blood, sampled at approximately week 30, from a patient treated with tofacitinib. The receptor comes from a human donor with alopecia areata.

In nucleotides, the CDR3 is TGTGCCAGCAGTGAGGGACTAGCGGGGGGTCGAGATACGCAGTATTTT. Its translation is CASSEGLAGGRDTQYF. The V and J genes are TRBV6-1 and TRBJ2-3; 15 bases match TRBD2. There are 16 residues in the CDR3. Germline CDR1 is MNHNS and CDR2 is SASEGT. Losses at the gene ends were 3 bases for V and 5 bases for J; bases not matched to a gene: 3.